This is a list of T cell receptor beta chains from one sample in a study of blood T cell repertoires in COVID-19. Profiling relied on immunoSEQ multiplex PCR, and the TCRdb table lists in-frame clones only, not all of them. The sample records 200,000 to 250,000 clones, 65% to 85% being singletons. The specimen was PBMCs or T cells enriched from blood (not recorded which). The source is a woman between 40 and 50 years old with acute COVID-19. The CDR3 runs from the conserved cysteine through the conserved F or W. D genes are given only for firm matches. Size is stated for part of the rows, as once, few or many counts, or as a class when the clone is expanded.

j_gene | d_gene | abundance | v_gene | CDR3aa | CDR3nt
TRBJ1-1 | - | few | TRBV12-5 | CASGPGHGDTEAFF | TGTGCTAGTGGTCCGGGACATGGCGACACTGAAGCTTTCTTT
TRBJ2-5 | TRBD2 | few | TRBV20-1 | CSASVLAGGLQETQYF | TGCAGTGCTAGTGTACTAGCGGGAGGGCTTCAAGAGACCCAGTACTTC
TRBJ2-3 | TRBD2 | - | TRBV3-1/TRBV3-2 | CASSGTSGRTDTQYF | TGTGCCAGCAGCGGGACTAGCGGGAGGACAGATACGCAGTATTTT
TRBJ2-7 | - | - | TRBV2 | CASSDGYEQYF | TGTGCCAGCAGTGACGGCTACGAGCAGTACTTC
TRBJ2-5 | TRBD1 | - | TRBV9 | CASSTRTGGLQETQYF | TGTGCCAGCAGCACCCGGACAGGGGGACTCCAAGAGACCCAGTACTTC
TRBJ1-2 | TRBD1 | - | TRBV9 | CASSVGTGQRGGYTF | TGTGCCAGCAGCGTAGGGACAGGGCAAAGGGGCGGCTACACCTTC
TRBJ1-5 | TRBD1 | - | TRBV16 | CASSQGVGQGGNQPQHF | TGTGCCAGCAGCCAAGGAGTAGGCCAGGGGGGCAATCAGCCCCAGCATTTT
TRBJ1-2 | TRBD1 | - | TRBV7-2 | CASSLNRGGVDGYTF | TGTGCCAGCAGCCTTAATCGAGGGGGCGTGGACGGCTACACCTTC
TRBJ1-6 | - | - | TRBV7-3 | CASSETGGNSPLHF | TGTGCCAGCAGCGAGACTGGCGGGAACTCACCCCTCCACTTT
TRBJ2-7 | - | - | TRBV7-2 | CASSLEPTMPLYEQYF | TGTGCCAGCAGCTTAGAACCGACAATGCCCCTCTACGAGCAGTACTTC
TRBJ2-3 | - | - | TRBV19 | CASSIGTGEGTDTQYF | TGTGCCAGTAGTATTGGTACAGGGGAGGGCACAGATACGCAGTATTTT
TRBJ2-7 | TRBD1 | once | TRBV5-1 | CASSLGQLYEQYF | TGCGCCAGCAGCCTGGGACAGCTCTACGAGCAGTACTTC
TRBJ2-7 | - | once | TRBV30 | CAWSPRGTAFTEQYF | TGTGCCTGGAGTCCACGGGGGACAGCCTTCACCGAGCAGTACTTC
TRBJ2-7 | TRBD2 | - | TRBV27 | CASGRSGSSYEQYF | TGTGCCAGCGGCCGTAGCGGGAGCTCCTACGAGCAGTACTTC
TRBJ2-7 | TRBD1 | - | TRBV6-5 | CASSSRDRGYEQYF | TGTGCCAGCAGCTCCCGGGACAGGGGATACGAGCAGTACTTC
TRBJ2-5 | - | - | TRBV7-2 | CASSLYGAVRQETQYF | TGTGCCAGCAGCTTATATGGGGCGGTGAGACAAGAGACCCAGTACTTC
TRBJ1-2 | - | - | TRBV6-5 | CASSPSRAEGYGYTF | TGTGCCAGCAGTCCCTCTAGGGCCGAGGGCTATGGCTACACCTTC
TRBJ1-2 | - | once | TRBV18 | CASSPPQGLTSGYTF | TGTGCCAGCTCACCACCCCAGGGCTTAACCTCTGGCTACACCTTC
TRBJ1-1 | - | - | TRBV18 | CASSLTGTLAEAFF | TGTGCCAGCTCATTAACAGGGACGTTGGCTGAAGCTTTCTTT
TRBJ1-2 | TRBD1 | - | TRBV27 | CASSLERQGAHYGYTF | TGTGCCAGCAGTTTGGAACGACAGGGGGCGCACTATGGCTACACCTTC
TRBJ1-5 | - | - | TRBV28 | CASSSQFHTQHF | TGTGCCAGCAGTTCACAATTCCACACCCAGCATTTT
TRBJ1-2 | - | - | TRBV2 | CASTILPAAGVKGYTF | TGTGCCAGCACTATACTTCCGGCGGCAGGGGTTAAGGGCTACACCTTC
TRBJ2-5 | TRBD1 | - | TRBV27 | CASSVALNLGTGYQETQYF | TGTGCCAGCTCCGTTGCCCTTAACCTCGGGACAGGGTACCAAGAGACCCAGTACTTC
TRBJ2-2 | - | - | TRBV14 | CASSQEIRSGAVAGELFF | TGTGCCAGCAGCCAAGAGATAAGGTCAGGGGCCGTTGCCGGGGAGCTGTTTTTT
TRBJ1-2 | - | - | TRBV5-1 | CASSWEIAYGYTF | TGCGCCAGCAGCTGGGAGATTGCCTATGGCTACACCTTC
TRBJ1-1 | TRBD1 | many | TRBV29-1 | CSVAGTGIRTEAFF | TGCAGCGTTGCCGGGACAGGGATCAGAACTGAAGCTTTCTTT
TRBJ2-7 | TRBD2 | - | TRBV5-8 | CASSFGTSEYEQYF | TGTGCCAGCAGCTTCGGGACTAGCGAGTACGAGCAGTACTTC
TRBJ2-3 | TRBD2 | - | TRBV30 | CAGTSGNTDTQYF | TGTGCCGGGACTAGCGGCAACACAGATACGCAGTATTTT
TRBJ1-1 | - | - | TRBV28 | CASSFPGGTEAFF | TGTGCCAGCAGTTTTCCGGGGGGCACTGAAGCTTTCTTT
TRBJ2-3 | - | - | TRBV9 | CASSVVGTLTDTQYF | TGTGCCAGCAGCGTAGTCGGGACACTCACAGATACGCAGTATTTT
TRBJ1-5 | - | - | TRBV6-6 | CASSYERSQHF | TGTGCCAGCAGTTACGAGAGGTCCCAGCATTTT